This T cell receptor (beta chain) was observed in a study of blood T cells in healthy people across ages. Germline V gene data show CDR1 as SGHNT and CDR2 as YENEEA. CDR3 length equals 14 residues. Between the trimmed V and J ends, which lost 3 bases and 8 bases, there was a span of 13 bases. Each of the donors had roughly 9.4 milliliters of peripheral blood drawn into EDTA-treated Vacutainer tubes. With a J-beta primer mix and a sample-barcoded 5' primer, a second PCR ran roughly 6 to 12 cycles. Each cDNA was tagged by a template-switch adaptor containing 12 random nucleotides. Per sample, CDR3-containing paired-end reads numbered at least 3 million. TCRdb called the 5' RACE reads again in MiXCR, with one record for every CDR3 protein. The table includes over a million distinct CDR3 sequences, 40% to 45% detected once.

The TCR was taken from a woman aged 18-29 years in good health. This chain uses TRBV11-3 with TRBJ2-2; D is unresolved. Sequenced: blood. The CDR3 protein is CASSFQAETGELFF. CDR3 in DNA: TGTGCCAGCAGCTTTCAGGCGGAGACAGGGGAGCTGTTTTTT.